Listed below are T cell receptor beta chains from one sample, sequenced in a study of Ad26.COV2.S vaccination and SARS-CoV-2 variants. Clones were read by immunoSEQ multiplex PCR, and TCRdb kept only the in-frame ones, dropping some. The repertoire holds about 400,000 clones, about 90% seen once, with around 1.7% in the top ten. Material: peripheral blood, obtained in a trial of Ad26.COV2.S vaccine versus placebo. All receptors come from a person between 18 and 65 years old who received the Ad26.COV2.S COVID-19 vaccine or a placebo. Each CDR3 is given with its conserved first and last residue. D genes are given only for firm matches. Clone sizes are given selectively: once, few, many, or a class where the clone is expanded.

D	V	size	J	CDR3	DNA
NA	TRBV5-1	NA	TRBJ2-1	CASSLVASYGDEQFF	TGCGCCAGCAGCTTGGTGGCTAGCTATGGTGATGAGCAGTTCTTC
NA	TRBV6-2/TRBV6-3	NA	TRBJ1-1	CASSYDGENTEAFF	TGTGCCAGCAGTTACGATGGGGAGAACACTGAAGCTTTCTTT
NA	TRBV5-4	NA	TRBJ2-1	CASSRTSVGRGEQFF	TGTGCCAGCAGCCGGACATCCGTGGGGAGGGGGGAGCAGTTCTTC
NA	TRBV9	NA	TRBJ2-4	CASSVGGIGIQYF	TGTGCCAGCAGCGTAGGTGGAATTGGTATTCAGTACTTC
TRBD1	TRBV6-6	NA	TRBJ2-7	CATTGAYEQYF	TGTGCCACGACAGGGGCCTACGAGCAGTACTTC
NA	TRBV19	NA	TRBJ1-2	CASSISQNYGYTF	TGTGCCAGTAGTATCAGCCAGAACTATGGCTACACCTTC
NA	TRBV5-5	once	TRBJ1-1	CASSLNTEAFF	TGTGCCAGCAGCTTAAACACTGAAGCTTTCTTT
TRBD1	TRBV27	NA	TRBJ1-5	CASSLSGGSNQPQHF	TGTGCCAGCAGTTTATCAGGGGGCAGCAATCAGCCCCAGCATTTT
NA	TRBV15	NA	TRBJ1-4	CATSSVGANEKLFF	TGTGCCACCAGCAGCGTGGGGGCTAATGAAAAACTGTTTTTT
TRBD1	TRBV7-8	NA	TRBJ2-5	CASSLVRAPGGETQYF	TGTGCCAGCAGCTTAGTAAGGGCACCAGGGGGAGAGACCCAGTACTTC
TRBD2	TRBV11-2	NA	TRBJ2-5	CASFSGGAETQYF	TGTGCCAGCTTCAGCGGGGGGGCCGAGACCCAGTACTTC
TRBD2	TRBV27	once	TRBJ2-5	CASSGSGLAEETQYF	TGTGCCAGCAGTGGTTCAGGACTAGCGGAAGAGACCCAGTACTTC
NA	TRBV5-4	NA	TRBJ1-4	CASSYLGADPNF	TGTGCCAGCAGCTACCTCGGGGCAGACCCGAATTTT
TRBD1	TRBV7-9	NA	TRBJ1-5	CASSQTGVGQPQHF	TGTGCCAGCAGCCAGACAGGGGTGGGTCAGCCCCAGCATTTT
NA	TRBV15	NA	TRBJ2-7	CATSRDLARYEQYF	TGTGCCACCAGCAGAGACCTGGCTAGATACGAGCAGTACTTC
NA	TRBV5-1	NA	TRBJ2-3	CASSLVKTTDTQYF	TGCGCCAGCAGCTTGGTGAAAACCACAGATACGCAGTATTTT
NA	TRBV15	NA	TRBJ2-7	CATTQSEGKSYEQYF	TGTGCCACCACCCAGAGTGAGGGGAAATCCTACGAGCAGTACTTC
NA	TRBV27	NA	TRBJ2-7	CASSSPAERLYEQYF	TGTGCCAGCAGTTCCCCTGCGGAACGACTCTACGAGCAGTACTTC
TRBD1	TRBV7-6	NA	TRBJ2-2	CASSFGTARNTGELFF	TGTGCCAGCAGCTTTGGGACAGCTAGGAACACCGGGGAGCTGTTTTTT
NA	TRBV5-1	NA	TRBJ2-5	CASTPGRQETQYF	TGCGCCAGCACCCCGGGACGACAAGAGACCCAGTACTTC
TRBD1	TRBV6-5	NA	TRBJ2-7	CASSRGQGVYEQYF	TGTGCCAGCAGTCGAGGGCAGGGGGTATACGAGCAGTACTTC
TRBD1	TRBV9	once	TRBJ1-2	CASSEGQGAHRYGYTF	TGTGCCAGCAGCGAGGGACAGGGGGCACATAGGTATGGCTACACCTTC
NA	TRBV4-3	NA	TRBJ1-4	CASSQGGQNEKLFF	TGCGCCAGCAGCCAAGGTGGACAGAATGAAAAACTGTTTTTT
TRBD2	TRBV28	NA	TRBJ2-3	CASSPVLLRGGPDTTDTQYF	TGTGCCAGCAGTCCGGTACTTTTGCGGGGGGGCCCCGATACCACAGATACGCAGTATTTT
NA	TRBV6-5	NA	TRBJ2-2	CASSYVPERAGELFF	TGTGCCAGCAGTTATGTTCCGGAGCGTGCCGGGGAGCTGTTTTTT
NA	TRBV19	once	TRBJ2-5	CASSTYHGETQYF	TGTGCCAGTAGTACTTACCACGGCGAGACCCAGTACTTC
TRBD1	TRBV28	NA	TRBJ2-7	CASSSSGTGGIQQYF	TGTGCCAGCAGTTCCTCCGGGACAGGGGGCATCCAGCAGTACTTC
TRBD1	TRBV27	NA	TRBJ2-3	CASSLDRGGADTQYF	TGTGCCAGCAGTTTGGACAGGGGAGGCGCAGATACGCAGTATTTT
NA	TRBV5-5	NA	TRBJ1-5	CASSLAQGWNQPQHF	TGTGCCAGCAGCTTGGCCCAGGGGTGGAATCAGCCCCAGCATTTT
TRBD1	TRBV4-3	NA	TRBJ2-7	CASSQGPPGQGPYEQYF	TGCGCCAGCAGCCAAGGTCCCCCGGGACAGGGTCCCTACGAGCAGTACTTC
NA	TRBV18	NA	TRBJ1-1	CASSLQENTEAFF	TGTGCCAGCTCATTACAGGAAAACACTGAAGCTTTCTTT
NA	TRBV7-8	NA	TRBJ1-1	CASSLESRLNTEAFF	TGTGCCAGCAGCTTAGAGTCCAGACTGAACACTGAAGCTTTCTTT
NA	TRBV5-6	NA	TRBJ1-3	CASSYGQIHTIYF	TGTGCCAGCAGTTACGGACAGATTCACACCATATATTTT
NA	TRBV15	NA	TRBJ1-1	CATSRDLSIEAFF	TGTGCCACCAGCAGAGATTTATCCATCGAAGCTTTCTTT
NA	TRBV6-2/TRBV6-3	NA	TRBJ1-2	CASSTLDSPNYGYTF	TGTGCCAGCAGTACGTTGGACAGCCCTAACTATGGCTACACCTTC
TRBD1	TRBV28	NA	TRBJ2-3	CASGDRRPTDTQYF	TGTGCCAGCGGGGACAGGAGACCCACAGATACGCAGTATTTT
NA	TRBV28	once	TRBJ2-7	CASSHETGKSSYEQYF	TGTGCCAGCAGTCACGAGACGGGTAAAAGCTCCTACGAGCAGTACTTC
TRBD1	TRBV4-3	once	TRBJ2-2	CASSRRTGGSGSVTGELFF	TGCGCCAGCAGCCGACGGACAGGGGGGAGTGGGTCGGTCACCGGGGAGCTGTTTTTT
TRBD1	TRBV3-1/TRBV3-2	few	TRBJ1-2	CASSLRTGGHGYTF	TGTGCCAGCAGCCTGCGGACAGGGGGCCATGGCTACACCTTC
TRBD1	TRBV7-9	NA	TRBJ1-1	CASTPRTGTLYTEAFF	TGTGCCAGCACGCCCAGGACAGGGACCCTTTACACTGAAGCTTTCTTT
NA	TRBV7-2	NA	TRBJ2-4	CASSLGARGGVENIQYF	TGTGCCAGCAGCTTAGGCGCCCGGGGCGGTGTCGAAAACATTCAGTACTTC
TRBD1	TRBV6-5	once	TRBJ1-1	CASNQGARTEAFF	TGTGCCAGCAATCAGGGGGCGCGGACTGAAGCTTTCTTT
NA	TRBV5-6	NA	TRBJ1-2	CASSLGGEGYTF	TGTGCCAGCAGCTTGGGTGGGGAGGGATACACCTTC
NA	TRBV3-1/TRBV3-2	NA	TRBJ2-5	CASSPLVVQETQYF	TGTGCCAGCAGTCCTTTGGTGGTCCAAGAGACCCAGTACTTC
NA	TRBV4-3	NA	TRBJ2-4	CASSQDPGAGNKNIQYF	TGCGCCAGCAGCCAAGATCCAGGGGCGGGGAATAAAAACATTCAGTACTTC
NA	TRBV11-2	NA	TRBJ2-2	CASSSETGELFF	TGTGCCAGCAGCTCCGAAACCGGGGAGCTGTTTTTT
NA	TRBV25-1	NA	TRBJ1-1	CASSEVGGDTEAFF	TGTGCCAGCAGTGAAGTCGGGGGGGACACTGAAGCTTTCTTT
NA	TRBV29-1	NA	TRBJ2-7	CSITWGYEQYF	TGCAGCATTACTTGGGGTTACGAGCAGTACTTC
NA	TRBV7-9	once	TRBJ1-5	CASSLEGTPQHF	TGTGCCAGCAGCTTAGAGGGGACCCCCCAGCATTTT
TRBD2	TRBV3-1/TRBV3-2	NA	TRBJ2-3	CASSPSTSGGDTQYF	TGTGCCAGCAGCCCGTCAACTAGCGGTGGGGATACGCAGTATTTT
NA	TRBV30	NA	TRBJ2-1	CAWSLGQLTTYNEQFF	TGTGCCTGGAGCCTCGGACAGCTTACTACCTACAATGAGCAGTTCTTC
NA	TRBV2	NA	TRBJ2-5	CASSEGEPGTQETQYF	TGTGCCAGCAGTGAAGGGGAGCCAGGAACCCAAGAGACCCAGTACTTC
TRBD1	TRBV11-2	NA	TRBJ1-6	CASSPSGTGVSPLHF	TGTGCCAGCAGCCCTTCCGGGACAGGGGTTTCACCCCTCCACTTT
NA	TRBV4-3	NA	TRBJ2-2	CASSQDGVRRELFF	TGCGCCAGCAGCCAAGATGGGGTCCGGAGGGAGCTGTTTTTT
TRBD1	TRBV30	NA	TRBJ1-2	CAWSPRTGNYGYTF	TGTGCCTGGAGTCCCCGGACAGGCAACTATGGCTACACCTTC
NA	TRBV6-5	once	TRBJ1-2	CASSSGNGYGYTF	TGTGCCAGCAGTTCTGGGAACGGCTATGGCTACACCTTC
NA	TRBV19	NA	TRBJ1-1	CASTGGLTNTEAFF	TGTGCCAGTACCGGGGGACTGACGAACACTGAAGCTTTCTTT
TRBD2	TRBV4-1	once	TRBJ2-1	CASSRLAGGQDEQFF	TGCGCCAGCAGTCGACTAGCGGGGGGGCAGGATGAGCAGTTCTTC
NA	TRBV7-9	NA	TRBJ1-6	CASSLVGYNSPLHF	TGTGCCAGCAGCTTAGTCGGTTATAATTCACCCCTCCACTTT